The clone carrying this TCR beta chain occurred a few times. These data originate in a study of cytomegalovirus exposure and HLA in healthy donors. 60 Vbeta and 13 Jbeta primers were used in PCR. Using immunoSEQ multiplex PCR, the repertoire was profiled, and TCRdb retains in-frame clones only, with some absent. The data hold about 160,000 clones, with about three quarters observed a single time. Germline V gives CDR1 SGHRS, CDR2 YFSETQ. The CDR3 is made up of 14 amino acids. The V end lost 4 bases, the J end lost 8 bases, and 16 bases lay between the germline ends. The TCR was taken from a female donor in good health and CMV-seronegative. The sequencing sample was made of PBMCs. The rearrangement uses TRBV5-1 and TRBJ2-1, with TRBD2 as a possible D gene (6 bases). CDR3 bases: TGCGCCAGCAGCACCGGGACTCCCCTCGATGAGCAGTTCTTC. Encoded protein: CASSTGTPLDEQFF.